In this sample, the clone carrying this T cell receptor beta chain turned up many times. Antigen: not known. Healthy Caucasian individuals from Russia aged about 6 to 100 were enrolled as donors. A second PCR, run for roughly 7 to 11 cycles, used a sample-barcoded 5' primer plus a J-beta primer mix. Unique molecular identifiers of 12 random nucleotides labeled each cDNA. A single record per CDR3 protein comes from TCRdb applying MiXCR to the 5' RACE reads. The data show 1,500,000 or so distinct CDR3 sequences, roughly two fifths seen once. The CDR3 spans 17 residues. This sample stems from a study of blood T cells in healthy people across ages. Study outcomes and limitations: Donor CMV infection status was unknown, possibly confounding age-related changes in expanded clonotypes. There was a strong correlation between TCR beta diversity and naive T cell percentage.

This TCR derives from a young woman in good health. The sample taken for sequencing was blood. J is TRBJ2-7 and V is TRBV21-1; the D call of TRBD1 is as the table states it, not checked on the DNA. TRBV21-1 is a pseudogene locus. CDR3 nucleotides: TGTGCCAGCAGCACCCGACAGGGAAGGGCTTTAGGCTACGAGCAGTACTTC. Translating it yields CASSTRQGRALGYEQYF.